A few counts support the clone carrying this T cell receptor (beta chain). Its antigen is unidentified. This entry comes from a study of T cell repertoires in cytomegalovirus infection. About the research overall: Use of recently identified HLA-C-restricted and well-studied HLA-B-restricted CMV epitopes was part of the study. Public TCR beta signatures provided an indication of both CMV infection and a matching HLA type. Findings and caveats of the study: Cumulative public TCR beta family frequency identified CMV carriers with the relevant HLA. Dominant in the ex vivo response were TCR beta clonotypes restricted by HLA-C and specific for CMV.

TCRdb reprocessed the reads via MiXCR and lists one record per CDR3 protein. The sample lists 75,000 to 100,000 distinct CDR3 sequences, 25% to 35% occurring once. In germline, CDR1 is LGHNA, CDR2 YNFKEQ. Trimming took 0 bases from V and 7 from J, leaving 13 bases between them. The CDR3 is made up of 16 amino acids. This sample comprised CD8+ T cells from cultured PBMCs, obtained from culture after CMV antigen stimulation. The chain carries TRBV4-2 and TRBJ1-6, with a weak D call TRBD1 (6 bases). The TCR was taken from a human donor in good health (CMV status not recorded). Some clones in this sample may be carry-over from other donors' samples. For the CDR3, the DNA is TGTGCCAGCAGCCAAGAAATGGGGGCGAAGAATTCACCCCTCCACTTT. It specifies CASSQEMGAKNSPLHF.